The 10 T cell receptor beta chains reported below all come from one sample, sequenced in a study of T cells in Graves' hyperthyroidism and ophthalmopathy. RNA transcripts gave rise to amplified TCR beta CDR3 regions. HTBI primers were used for first-round RT-PCR of the TCR CDR3. TCRdb recomputed calls from the multiplex PCR reads with MiXCR, one row per CDR3 protein. The sample lists nearly 110,000 distinct CDR3 sequences, 15% to 20% occurring once. Sequenced: blood. The receptors come from a woman in her forties or fifties with Graves' hyperthyroidism.

This clonotype was counted many times. A much larger clonotype is one base distant, so this may be a read error. The chain employs TRBV28 and TRBJ2-7; D is unclear. The CDR3 extends over 15 amino acids. CDR1 and CDR2 from the germline V gene are MDHEN and SYDVKM. Here the CDR3 reads CASSPLTELNYEQHF. The CDR3 region has the DNA TGTGCCAGCAGTCCATTGACGGAGCTGAACTACGAGCAGCACTTC.

This clonotype was observed many times. V and J are TRBV2 and TRBJ2-2, with D possibly matching TRBD1 (6 bases). Trimming shortened V by 5 bases and J by 4 bases, and 14 bases separated the two germline ends. CDR3 length: 15 residues. From germline, CDR1 is SNHLY and CDR2 FYNNEI. CDR3 sequence: CASSRLPRGTGELFF. CDR3 bases: TGTGCCAGCAGTCGACTGCCCAGGGGCACCGGGGAGCTGTTTTTT.

This clonotype showed up many times. This chain links TRBV28 with TRBJ1-1; D uncertain. V lost 2 bases and J 6 bases, leaving 7 bases between the germline ends. Germline V gene data show CDR1 as MDHEN and CDR2 as SYDVKM. The CDR3 consists of 12 residues. For the CDR3, the DNA is TGTGCCAGCAGTTTAGAGTTTTCTGAAGCTTTCTTT. Encoded protein: CASSLEFSEAFF.

There are many counts of this clonotype. The chain links TRBV6-1 to TRBJ1-5; possibly TRBD1 for D (6 bases). This CDR3 has 15 residues. Germline V gene data show CDR1 as MNHNS and CDR2 as SASEGT. V was trimmed by 7 bases and J by 3 bases, leaving 16 bases between them. This CDR3 is CASTVLDSLNQPQHF. The CDR3 DNA is TGTGCCAGCACTGTACTGGACAGCCTCAATCAGCCCCAGCATTTT.

This clonotype was counted many times. The CDR3 nucleotides read TGTGCCAGCAGGGCCCAAGATACGCAGTATTTT. Amino acid sequence: CASRAQDTQYF. This chain uses TRBV2 with TRBJ2-3; D is unresolved. There are 11 residues in the CDR3. From germline, CDR1 is SNHLY and CDR2 FYNNEI. V was pared by 6 bases and J by 5 bases, with 6 bases between.

This clonotype came up many times. The V and J genes are TRBV6-4 and TRBJ2-7; the D is unclear. CDR3 size: 15 residues. Germline V gene lookup returns CDR1 MRHNA and CDR2 SNTAGT. With 5 bases removed from V and 2 bases from J, the gap between germline ends came to 16 bases. CDR3 protein: CASSWTRRQPYEQYF. CDR3 coding DNA: TGTGCCAGCAGTTGGACCCGGCGGCAACCCTACGAGCAGTACTTC.

This clonotype came up many times. The V gene is TRBV28, the J gene TRBJ2-5; D might be TRBD1 (6 bases). Deletions cut 8 bases from V and 2 bases from J, with 15 bases between. Germline CDR1 MDHEN, CDR2 SYDVKM. This CDR3 has 14 residues. In nucleotides, the CDR3 is TGTGCCAGCCGGGGCACAGGGAATCAAGAGACCCAGTACTTC. Translated: CASRGTGNQETQYF.

A few counts support this clonotype. This sequence may be a read error, since a much larger clone differs from it by one base. In nucleotides, the CDR3 is TGTGCCATCAGGGAGTGCAATCAGCCCCAGCATTTT. Translated, it gives CAIRECNQPQHF. The chain links TRBV10-3 to TRBJ1-5, with unresolved D. This CDR3 is 12 amino acids long. The V gene's germline CDR1 is ENHRY and CDR2 SYGVKD.

In its sample, this clonotype was seen many times. This rearrangement joins TRBV4-1 to TRBJ2-2; TRBD1 matches at 8 bases. Trimming removed 0 bases from V and 4 bases from J; junction bases left unmatched: 7. CDR3 size: 17 residues. The V gene's germline CDR1 is MGHRA and CDR2 YSYEKL. CDR3 bases: TGCGCCAGCAGCCAAGATTGGCAGGGGGCCCTCACCGGGGAGCTGTTTTTT. As protein: CASSQDWQGALTGELFF.

CDR3 coding DNA: TGTGCCAGCAGACCTACCGGGACTAGCGGGAGATCCTACGAGCAGTACTTC. It yields the protein CASRPTGTSGRSYEQYF. This chain connects TRBV28 to TRBJ2-7; 14 bases agree with TRBD2. Trimming took 6 bases from V and 1 from J; bases not matched to a gene: 8. The germline CDR1 and CDR2 sequences are MDHEN and SYDVKM. CDR3 length: 17 amino acids.